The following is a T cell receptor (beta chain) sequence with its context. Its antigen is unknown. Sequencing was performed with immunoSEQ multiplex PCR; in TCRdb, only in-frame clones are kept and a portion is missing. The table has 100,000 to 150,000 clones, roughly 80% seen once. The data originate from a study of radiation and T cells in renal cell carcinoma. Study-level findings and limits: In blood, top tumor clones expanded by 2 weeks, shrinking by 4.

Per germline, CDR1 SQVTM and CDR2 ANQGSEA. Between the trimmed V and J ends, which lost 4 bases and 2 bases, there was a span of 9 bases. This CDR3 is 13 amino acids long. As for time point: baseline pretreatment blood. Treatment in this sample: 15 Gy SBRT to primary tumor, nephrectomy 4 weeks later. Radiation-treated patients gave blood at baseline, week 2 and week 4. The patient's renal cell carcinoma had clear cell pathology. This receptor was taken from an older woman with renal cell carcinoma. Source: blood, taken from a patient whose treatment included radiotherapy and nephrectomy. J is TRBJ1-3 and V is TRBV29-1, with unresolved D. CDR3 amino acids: CSVGEGPGNTIYF. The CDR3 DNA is TGCAGCGTTGGAGAGGGCCCTGGAAACACCATATATTTT.